The rows below give T cell receptor beta chains drawn from one sample of a study of vaccination effects on CD4 cells after COVID-19. Libraries were prepared by immunoSEQ multiplex PCR; TCRdb keeps only in-frame clonotypes and omits some of them. The data show 25,000 to 30,000 clones, roughly 74% seen once. These receptors' targets are unknown. Here the sequenced sample was CD4+ T cells from PBMCs cultured with HCoV-NL63 spike peptides, taken after COVID-19 vaccination. Receptor source: a human donor who received a COVID-19 vaccine. The CDR3 runs from the conserved cysteine through the conserved F or W. Fields, in order: D gene, clone size, V gene, J gene, CDR3 DNA, CDR3 protein. A D gene is named only where the DNA matches it firmly. Some rows have no size entry. The others give once, few or many, or a class for an expanded clone.

>TRBD1|medium-sized|TRBV4-1|TRBJ1-2
TGCGCCAGCAGCCAAGATTGGCAGGGGGCAAACTATGGCTACACCTTC
CASSQDWQGANYGYTF
>-|-|TRBV4-1|TRBJ1-1
TGCGCCAGCAGCCAAGATGCAACTTTGAACACTGAAGCTTTCTTT
CASSQDATLNTEAFF
>TRBD2|-|TRBV14|TRBJ2-7
TGTGCCAGCAGCCAAGAACCGGGAGGAGTAAAAGGGTCCTACGAGCAGTACTTC
CASSQEPGGVKGSYEQYF
>-|-|TRBV2|TRBJ1-2
TGTGCCAGCACCTGGACGGCGCTCGAGGGCTACACCTTC
CASTWTALEGYTF
>-|-|TRBV6-4|TRBJ2-7
TGTGCCAGCAGTCCTGAGGGAGCGTCCTACGAGCAGTACTTC
CASSPEGASYEQYF
>-|-|TRBV2|TRBJ1-6
TGTGCCAGCAGTGAACGGCGGGACATTTCTTCCCTCCACTTT
CASSERRDISSLHF
>TRBD1|once|TRBV4-1|TRBJ2-7
TGCGCCAGCAGCCAGACGGGACAGGCCTCCTACGAGCAGTACTTC
CASSQTGQASYEQYF
>-|few|TRBV10-3|TRBJ1-6
TGTGCCATCAGTGCAGGGGTGGGTTCACCCCTCCACTTT
CAISAGVGSPLHF
>TRBD2|once|TRBV5-1|TRBJ2-3
TGCGCCAGTACATTAGCGGGGGTCTTAAATACGCAGTATTTT
CASTLAGVLNTQYF
>-|-|TRBV12-3/TRBV12-4|TRBJ1-5
TGTGCCAGCAGCCTTAAAAGCAATCAGCCCCAGCATTTT
CASSLKSNQPQHF
>TRBD2|-|TRBV4-2|TRBJ2-7
TGTGCCAGCAGCCAAGATAGGGCCCTAGCGGACTACAAGCAGTACTTC
CASSQDRALADYKQYF
>-|-|TRBV5-4|TRBJ1-2
TGTGCCAGCAGCTTGTTTGGAGGCTACACCTTC
CASSLFGGYTF
>-|-|TRBV20-1|TRBJ2-7
TGCAGTGCTAGTACCCCCGGGCCCGAGGGATACGAGCAGTACTTC
CSASTPGPEGYEQYF
>-|-|TRBV19|TRBJ1-4
TGTGCCAGTAGCACGGACACGGGAGGTGAAAAACTGTTTTTT
CASSTDTGGEKLFF
>-|-|TRBV3-1/TRBV3-2|TRBJ1-1
TGTGCCAGCAGCCCAGCCGGGACGAAGACTGAAGCTTTCTTT
CASSPAGTKTEAFF
>TRBD1|-|TRBV6-8|TRBJ1-2
TGTGCCAGCAGTTACTCTCAGGCAGGGGGGTCCTATGGCTACACCTTC
CASSYSQAGGSYGYTF
>TRBD2|-|TRBV3-1/TRBV3-2|TRBJ2-1
TGTGCCAGCAGCCCGACCCCGGGACTAGCGGCGAATAACAATGAGCAGTTCTTC
CASSPTPGLAANNNEQFF
>-|-|TRBV5-1|TRBJ2-1
TGCGCCAGCAGCTTGGGCGGCGGGTTTTCCTACAATGAGCAGTTCTTC
CASSLGGGFSYNEQFF
>-|-|TRBV5-6|TRBJ1-4
TGTGCCAGCAGCTTGGTAGGACTCTCCCCGGAGGGTGAAAAACTGTTTTTT
CASSLVGLSPEGEKLFF
>-|-|TRBV18|TRBJ2-4
TGTGCCAGCTCACCACCGAACATAATGGGCATTCAGTACTTC
CASSPPNIMGIQYF
>-|few|TRBV27|TRBJ2-1
TGTGCCAGCCGTTCAGTGGGCTCGGAAGATGAGCAGTTCTTC
CASRSVGSEDEQFF
>TRBD1|-|TRBV18|TRBJ1-1
TGTGCCAGCTCACCACTGTCCGGCAGGGGGACTGAAGCTTTCTTT
CASSPLSGRGTEAFF
>-|few|TRBV5-1|TRBJ2-7
TGCGCCAGCAGCTTGGCCGGGGGAAAAATGTCCTACGAGCAGTACTTC
CASSLAGGKMSYEQYF
>TRBD1|-|TRBV19|TRBJ2-7
TGTGCCAGTACGGTGACAGGGGGTGTGTCCTACGAGCAGTACTTC
CASTVTGGVSYEQYF
>-|-|TRBV13|TRBJ2-3
TGTGCCAGCAGCTTAGGGGTACCCCTCACAGATACGCAGTATTTT
CASSLGVPLTDTQYF
>-|-|TRBV5-1|TRBJ2-2
TGCGCCAGCAGCTTGGCCGGTCGGGGCGCCGGGGAGCTGTTTTTT
CASSLAGRGAGELFF
>-|-|TRBV7-2|TRBJ2-1
TGTGCCAGCAGTCCTATACGGTCCGCCAATGAGCAGTTCTTC
CASSPIRSANEQFF
>-|-|TRBV9|TRBJ1-1
TGTGCCAGCAGCGTAGAATTGAACACTGAAGCTTTCTTT
CASSVELNTEAFF
>-|few|TRBV30|TRBJ1-1
TGTGCCTGGAGTGACGGGGTGAACACTGAAGCTTTCTTT
CAWSDGVNTEAFF
>TRBD1|-|TRBV5-4|TRBJ1-1
TGTGCCAGCAGACCGGGGACAGCCAACACTGAAGCTTTCTTT
CASRPGTANTEAFF
>-|-|TRBV20-1|TRBJ2-1
TGCAGTGCTATTGCCAAGTATGAGCAGTTCTTC
CSAIAKYEQFF
>-|-|TRBV7-9|TRBJ2-1
TGTGCCAGCAGCTTAGACGGACGGTACAATGAGCAGTTCTTC
CASSLDGRYNEQFF
>-|few|TRBV5-4|TRBJ1-6
TGTGCCAGCAGCTCAGGGGATTCACCCCTCCACTTT
CASSSGDSPLHF
>TRBD1|-|TRBV14|TRBJ1-2
TGTGCCAGCAGCCAAGAGGCAGGGGGCTATGGCTACACCTTC
CASSQEAGGYGYTF
>-|few|TRBV2|TRBJ2-1
TGTGCCAGCAGTAGTTTTAGCGCTCGTGGGAATGAGCAGTTCTTC
CASSSFSARGNEQFF
>-|-|TRBV4-1|TRBJ1-5
TGCGCCAGCAGCCAAGATTCTCGGGTTACTAGGTATAGCAATCAGCCCCAGCATTTT
CASSQDSRVTRYSNQPQHF
>TRBD2|-|TRBV20-1|TRBJ2-1
TGCAGTGCTAGTCGGCCCGGGAGGGACAATGAGCAGTTCTTC
CSASRPGRDNEQFF